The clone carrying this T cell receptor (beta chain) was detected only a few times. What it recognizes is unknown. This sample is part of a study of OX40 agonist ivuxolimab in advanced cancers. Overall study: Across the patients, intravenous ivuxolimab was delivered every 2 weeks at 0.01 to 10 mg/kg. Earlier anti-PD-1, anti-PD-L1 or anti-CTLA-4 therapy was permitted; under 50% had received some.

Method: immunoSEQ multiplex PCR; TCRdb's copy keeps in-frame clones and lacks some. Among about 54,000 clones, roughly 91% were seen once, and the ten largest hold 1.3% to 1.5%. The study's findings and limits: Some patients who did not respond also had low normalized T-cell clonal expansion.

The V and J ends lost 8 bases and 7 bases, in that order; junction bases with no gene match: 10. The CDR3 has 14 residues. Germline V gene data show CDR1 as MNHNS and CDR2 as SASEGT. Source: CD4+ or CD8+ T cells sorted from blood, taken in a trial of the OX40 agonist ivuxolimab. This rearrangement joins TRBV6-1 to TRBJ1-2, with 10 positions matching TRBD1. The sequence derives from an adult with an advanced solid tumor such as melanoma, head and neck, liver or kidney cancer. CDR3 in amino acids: CASQGRDRGFGYTF. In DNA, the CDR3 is TGTGCCAGCCAGGGGAGGGACAGGGGTTTTGGCTACACCTTC.